This TCR beta chain was recorded in a study of beta chain features in type 1 diabetes. Across the study: Sorted cell examination encompassed under 130 million cells across all samples.

The study reverse transcribed the entire isolated RNA, so it sequenced expressed TCRB transcripts. About 3.4 million reads per sample on average were obtained from naive, central memory and regulatory T cell samples. Here immunoSEQ multiplex PCR was the method, and the copy in TCRdb shows in-frame clones only, minus some. The sample records 200,000 to 300,000 clones, around 20% being singletons. Study observations and caveats: Researchers report that Type 1 diabetes patients had moderately but significantly shorter TCRB CDR3s across all four CD4+ subsets.

CD45RO/CCR7/CD25/CD127/CD95/CD27 staining was used to isolate CD4+ naive, central memory, regulatory and stem cell-like memory cells by sorting. Purities in excess of 95% were seen in all sorted populations. The CDR3 consists of 13 residues. J lost 8 bases, V lost 8 bases, and 8 bases had no gene match. Germline values: CDR1 LNHDA, CDR2 SQIVND (reference sequence). This clone has more than one count but fewer than ten. Its antigen remains unknown. Source material: naive CD4+ T cells from blood. This chain joins TRBV19 and TRBJ2-1; TRBD2 agrees at 8 bases. This TCR was sampled from a woman between 35 and 50 years old with type 1 diabetes. CDR3 residues: CASGSYGGDEQFF. In DNA, the CDR3 is TGTGCCAGTGGCAGCTACGGGGGGGATGAGCAGTTCTTC.